This is a list of T cell receptor beta chains from one sample in a study of CD8+ T cells in alopecia areata. Only in-frame clones appear in the TCRdb table, and some are missing; sequencing was by immunoSEQ multiplex PCR. Of about 200,000 clones listed, 30% to 40% are singletons. This specimen consisted of CD4+ T cells sorted from blood, obtained between weeks 30 and 35, from a patient treated with tofacitinib. All receptors come from a human donor with alopecia areata. The conserved cysteine and the conserved F or W are not part of the CDR3 here. Clone sizes are given selectively: once, few, many, or a class where the clone is expanded.

J gene,V gene,clone size,CDR3 protein
TRBJ1-2,TRBV9,few,ASSYRGSVNYGYT
TRBJ1-1,TRBV29-1,-,SVELVMNTEAF
TRBJ1-1,TRBV29-1,-,SSTGGLNTEAF
TRBJ1-3,TRBV7-6,once,ASSPGGVGNTIY
TRBJ2-1,TRBV9,-,ASSVTGTEQF
TRBJ1-2,TRBV5-4,-,ASSLAPTDYGYT
TRBJ2-5,TRBV5-1,few,ASSLARQQETQY
TRBJ2-3,TRBV19,few,ATTSWGATDTQY
TRBJ2-2,TRBV30,-,AWSVGLAGTGELF
TRBJ2-1,TRBV29-1,-,GTTGENYNEQF
TRBJ2-1,TRBV29-1,-,SVDGTGSVDNEQF
TRBJ1-1,TRBV7-6,-,ASSLSMNTEAF
TRBJ2-7,TRBV5-6,once,ASRRAGGSYEQY
TRBJ2-3,TRBV7-2,once,ASSRNGMRIDTQY
TRBJ2-7,TRBV6-6,many,ASSTDGKQY
TRBJ2-5,TRBV5-1,-,ASSLSAGTQY
TRBJ1-5,TRBV30,-,AWSAMNNQPQH
TRBJ2-5,TRBV6-5,-,ASSRRRKETQY
TRBJ2-1,TRBV18,few,ASSLSTGGIGEQF
TRBJ1-1,TRBV29-1,-,SVVRGSGGTEAF
TRBJ2-3,TRBV5-1,-,ASQQGPRGAGDTQY
TRBJ1-1,TRBV5-1,-,ASSLQGVSTEAF
TRBJ2-5,TRBV2,many,ASTGEETQY
TRBJ2-5,TRBV5-1,-,ASSLRPQEAGETQY
TRBJ2-1,TRBV29-1,-,SVVFNGRNEQF
TRBJ1-1,TRBV27,-,ASRRRNRGLGGTEAF
TRBJ2-1,TRBV29-1,-,AGGPYYNEQF
TRBJ2-7,TRBV29-1,-,SATGTGYHEQY
TRBJ1-2,TRBV6-1,-,ASSAGQGAMYGYT
TRBJ1-1,TRBV6-6,-,ASRIRTTEAF
TRBJ1-2,TRBV23-1,-,ASSQDRGGYYGYT
TRBJ1-4,TRBV5-1,-,ASSLPGDEKLF
TRBJ1-4,TRBV15,-,ATKHRDRANEKLF
TRBJ1-1,TRBV5-1,-,ASSSGQENTEAF
TRBJ1-2,TRBV7-2,few,ASTAPGQLYGYT
TRBJ2-4,TRBV2,-,ASSAVLGTINIQY
TRBJ1-1,TRBV5-1,-,ASRPLDRGRNEAF
TRBJ2-5,TRBV2,-,ASDRSSGQTQY
TRBJ2-2,TRBV5-4,-,ASSPGGLTTGELF
TRBJ2-7,TRBV28,few,ASSLLAGTLGPSSYEQY